This is a list of T cell receptor beta chains from one sample in a study of blood T cell repertoires in COVID-19. TCRdb's copy holds only in-frame clones and misses some; the assay was immunoSEQ multiplex PCR. The data show approximately 240,000 clones, approximately 83% seen once. Sequencing used PBMCs or T cells enriched from blood (not recorded which). The receptors come from a woman between 35 and 50 years old with acute COVID-19. Each CDR3 is given with its conserved first and last residue. The D gene is left open where the match is weak. A clone size is listed for some rows: how often the clone was seen (once, few, many), or a class if it is expanded.

cdr3_nt,cdr3_aa,v_call,d_call,clone_size,j_call
TGTGCCTGGAGCTGGACTGAAATGGGGAATGGCTACACCTTC,CAWSWTEMGNGYTF,TRBV30,-,few,TRBJ1-2
TGTGCCAGCAGGGCTCCAGGACTAGTGGATACAAGTGAGCAGTTCTTC,CASRAPGLVDTSEQFF,TRBV28,TRBD2,-,TRBJ2-1
TGTGCCAGCAGCCAAGCTAGCGGGATCCACACAGATACGCAGTATTTT,CASSQASGIHTDTQYF,TRBV3-1/TRBV3-2,TRBD2,many,TRBJ2-3
TGTGCCAGCAGCTTACACTCGGGAGGGGACACCGGGGAGCTGTTTTTT,CASSLHSGGDTGELFF,TRBV7-9,TRBD2,-,TRBJ2-2
TGTGCCTGGAGTCGGGAGAAGGGAGATACGCAGTATTTT,CAWSREKGDTQYF,TRBV30,-,-,TRBJ2-3
TGTGCCAGTAGTGGGACAGCTGCAACTAATGAAAAACTGTTTTTT,CASSGTAATNEKLFF,TRBV19,TRBD1,few,TRBJ1-4
TGTGCCAGCAGCTTAGTTGGACAGAAGAGCAATCAGCCCCAGCATTTT,CASSLVGQKSNQPQHF,TRBV7-8,-,-,TRBJ1-5
TGTGCCAGCAGCGTAGGGCTAGCGGGGACTAGCACAGATACGCAGTATTTT,CASSVGLAGTSTDTQYF,TRBV9,TRBD2,-,TRBJ2-3
TGTGCCAGCAGCTTAGACAGGGGGCATGGCTACACCTTC,CASSLDRGHGYTF,TRBV11-2,TRBD1,few,TRBJ1-2
TGTGCCAGCAGTTTATATGAGGGCCAAGAGACCCAGTACTTC,CASSLYEGQETQYF,TRBV27,-,many,TRBJ2-5
TGTGCCAGCTCACCACTAAACAGGGGGTCGGCCTACGAGCAGTACTTC,CASSPLNRGSAYEQYF,TRBV18,TRBD1,few,TRBJ2-7
TGTGCCAGCAGTGGCGCAGGGGGGAAAGCTTTCTTT,CASSGAGGKAFF,TRBV27,TRBD1,-,TRBJ1-1
TGTGCCAGCAGCTTCCCACAGGGGGCGTTTGGTCAGCCCCAGCATTTT,CASSFPQGAFGQPQHF,TRBV7-3,TRBD1,medium-sized,TRBJ1-5
TGTGCCAGTAGTATGGGTACAGGGGCTAACTATGGCTACACCTTC,CASSMGTGANYGYTF,TRBV19,TRBD1,-,TRBJ1-2
TGTGCCAGCAGCCTCTGGACGGGGGCTGAAGCTTTCTTT,CASSLWTGAEAFF,TRBV14,-,-,TRBJ1-1
TGTGCCAGCAGCTTAGAGCGGAACACTGAAGCTTTCTTT,CASSLERNTEAFF,TRBV11-1,-,once,TRBJ1-1
TGTGCCAGCAGTAGGGGAAGGGGCTACCAAGAGACCCAGTACTTC,CASSRGRGYQETQYF,TRBV6-5,-,few,TRBJ2-5
TGTGCCAGCAGCTTAGTACTAGCGGGAACCAATGAGCAGTTCTTC,CASSLVLAGTNEQFF,TRBV11-2,TRBD2,-,TRBJ2-1
TGTGCCAGCAGTGAAAGGTTAGGACAGCACTATAATTCACCCCTCCACTTT,CASSERLGQHYNSPLHF,TRBV2,-,-,TRBJ1-6
TGTGCCAGCAGCCCAGGGATGGGAGAGACCCAGTACTTC,CASSPGMGETQYF,TRBV7-2,-,-,TRBJ2-5
TGCGCCAGCAGTGAGTTGGCCACCTACGAGCAGTACTTC,CASSELATYEQYF,TRBV10-2,-,-,TRBJ2-7
TGTGCCAGTAGTATAGAGGGCTCCGGGGAGCTGTTTTTT,CASSIEGSGELFF,TRBV19,-,-,TRBJ2-2
TGTGCCAGCCGCCTGCCTGGGAGGAACACTGAAGCTTTCTTT,CASRLPGRNTEAFF,TRBV28,-,-,TRBJ1-1
TGTGCCAGCAGCTTACTCAGGGCCAACACTGAAGCTTTCTTT,CASSLLRANTEAFF,TRBV11-2,-,-,TRBJ1-1
TGTGCCAGCAGCGGACTAGCGGGGGGCCGGAGCTCCTACGAGCAGTACTTC,CASSGLAGGRSSYEQYF,TRBV2,TRBD2,-,TRBJ2-7
TGCGCCAGCAGCCAAGATCACGGTAACTATGGCTACACCTTC,CASSQDHGNYGYTF,TRBV4-3,-,many,TRBJ1-2
TGTGCCAGCTCTGGGGAGATGAACACTGAAGCTTTCTTT,CASSGEMNTEAFF,TRBV2,-,-,TRBJ1-1
TGCGCCAGCAGCCAAGATGTATTGGATACGCAGTATTTT,CASSQDVLDTQYF,TRBV4-1,-,-,TRBJ2-3
TGCGCCAGCAGCCCAACGACTAGTTCACACAGAGGAGAGACCCAGTACTTC,CASSPTTSSHRGETQYF,TRBV4-3,-,-,TRBJ2-5
TGCGCCAGCAGCTTGGACAGGACCCCCGCGGATACGCAGTATTTT,CASSLDRTPADTQYF,TRBV5-1,-,-,TRBJ2-3
TGTGCCAGCAGCTTAGCGGGGGGCCCCCATGAGCAGTTCTTC,CASSLAGGPHEQFF,TRBV5-4,TRBD2,-,TRBJ2-1
TGTGCCAGCAGTTTCGCGACACCTTTTTACAATGAGCAGTTCTTC,CASSFATPFYNEQFF,TRBV28,-,-,TRBJ2-1
TGTGCCAGCCTAGACAGGGATGGCAATCAGCCCCAGCATTTT,CASLDRDGNQPQHF,TRBV19,TRBD1,-,TRBJ1-5
TGTGCCAGCAGCTTGGACTGGACAGGGAGCGGCTACACCTTC,CASSLDWTGSGYTF,TRBV5-4,TRBD1,-,TRBJ1-2
TGCGCCAGCAGCCAAGATCAGTGGAGCTCCTACAATGAGCAGTTCTTC,CASSQDQWSSYNEQFF,TRBV4-3,-,-,TRBJ2-1
TGTGCCAGCAGCTTAACTAGCCGGCTCTCCTACGAGCAGTACTTC,CASSLTSRLSYEQYF,TRBV13,-,-,TRBJ2-7
TGTGCCACCAGCAGAGATAAAGAAGCGCGGGCGTACACCTTC,CATSRDKEARAYTF,TRBV15,-,-,TRBJ1-2
TGTGCCAGTACTAGCGGGGGCCCTAGCACAGATACGCAGTATTTT,CASTSGGPSTDTQYF,TRBV7-2,TRBD2,-,TRBJ2-3
TGCAGTGCTAGGTACGGTGGCGAGCAGTACTTC,CSARYGGEQYF,TRBV20-1,-,-,TRBJ2-7
TGTGCCAGTAGAAGGGGGACAGGGCAAAATTCACCCCTCCACTTT,CASRRGTGQNSPLHF,TRBV19,TRBD1,-,TRBJ1-6
TGTGCCAGCAGTGAGGTGAGCCGTGAGCAGTACTTC,CASSEVSREQYF,TRBV2,-,-,TRBJ2-7
TGTGCCAGCTCACCTCTAGATACGCAGTATTTT,CASSPLDTQYF,TRBV18,-,-,TRBJ2-3
TGTGCCAGCAGTGAACAAGGGGGTCAAGAGACCCAGTACTTC,CASSEQGGQETQYF,TRBV2,-,-,TRBJ2-5
TGCAGTGCTAGTCCCCCTAGCGGGAGGGTGGGTGAGCAGTTCTTC,CSASPPSGRVGEQFF,TRBV20-1,TRBD2,-,TRBJ2-1
TGCGCCAGCAGATCGGGCTACGAGCAGTACTTC,CASRSGYEQYF,TRBV5-1,-,-,TRBJ2-7
TGCGCCAGCAGCCAAGAATCCAGCGGGGCCGTCTATGGGAATGAGCAGTTCTTC,CASSQESSGAVYGNEQFF,TRBV4-3,TRBD2,many,TRBJ2-1
TGTGCCAGCATGGCTAGCGGGGAGACCCAGTACTTC,CASMASGETQYF,TRBV3-1/TRBV3-2,TRBD2,-,TRBJ2-5